One and the same sample provided the 29 T cell receptor beta chains below, sequenced in a study of cytomegalovirus exposure and HLA in healthy donors. Use of 60 Vbeta and 13 Jbeta primers characterized the PCR. The data were produced by immunoSEQ multiplex PCR, yet TCRdb's version contains in-frame clones alone and is incomplete. The sample has over 60,000 clones; approximately 77% are singletons. The sequenced sample consisted of PBMCs. These receptors were obtained from a woman aged 25 to 39 in good health and CMV-seropositive.

A single count supports this clone. The rearrangement links TRBV29-1 to TRBJ2-2, with a tentative D call TRBD2 (6 bases). The V gene's germline CDR1 is SQVTM and CDR2 ANQGSEA. The CDR3 loop spans 15 amino acids. V lost 4 bases to trimming and J lost 2 bases, with 14 bases between them. CDR3 nucleotide sequence: TGCAGCGTTGTTATGGCTAGCGCAAACACCGGGGAGCTGTTTTTT. This encodes CSVVMASANTGELFF.

The rearrangement links TRBV7-2 to TRBJ2-7; 7 bases are a match to TRBD2. The CDR3 has 15 amino acids. The germline V gene encodes CDR1 SGHTA and CDR2 FQGNSA. The J segment lost 6 bases and the V segment lost 2 bases, leaving 10 bases of the junction unmatched. The DNA for the CDR3 is TGTGCCAGCAGCTTACTCTGGACTAGTACAAGCGAGCAGTACTTC. Translation gives CASSLLWTSTSEQYF.

This chain connects TRBV5-4 to TRBJ2-5, with 10 bases matching TRBD2. Germline V lookup: CDR1 SGHNT, CDR2 YYREEE (reference sequence). V lost 4 bases to trimming and J lost 2 bases; unmatched junction nucleotides: 8. This CDR3 is built from 16 residues. The CDR3 DNA follows: TGTGCCAGCAGCGGGGCTAGCGGGAGACCTCAAGAGACCCAGTACTTC. Its translation is CASSGASGRPQETQYF.

The chain has TRBV27 and TRBJ2-5, with D perhaps matching TRBD2 (5 bases). Germline lookup yields CDR1 MNHEY and CDR2 SMNVEV (reference sequence). This CDR3 contains 14 residues. Trimming cost V 2 bases and J 5 bases, with 12 bases left between them. For the CDR3, the DNA is TGTGCCAGCAGTTTAAGGTCGGGATGGGAGACCCAGTACTTC. The encoded protein is CASSLRSGWETQYF.

The J gene is TRBJ1-3, the V gene TRBV6-4; D unclear. CDR3 length equals 16 residues. The ends were cut back, 0 bases at V and 3 bases at J, with 12 bases in the middle. CDR1 and CDR2 (germline): MRHNA, SNTAGT. CDR3 protein: CASSDSIVEFGNTIYF. Written as DNA, the CDR3 is TGTGCCAGCAGTGACTCGATCGTGGAGTTTGGAAACACCATATATTTT.

The chain recombines TRBV9 with TRBJ2-5; 8 nucleotides align to TRBD1. This CDR3 region has 14 residues. The germline V gene has CDR1 SGDLS and CDR2 YYNGEE. V lost 4 bases and J lost 5; bases outside the gene matches: 7. This CDR3 is CASSYGQGEETQYF. In nucleotides, the CDR3 is TGTGCCAGCAGCTACGGACAGGGCGAGGAGACCCAGTACTTC.

The genes are TRBV4-1 and TRBJ1-1; the match to TRBD1 covers 8 bases. CDR3 length equals 14 residues. CDR1 MGHRA and CDR2 YSYEKL come from the germline V gene. V shed 4 bases and J 7 bases; nucleotides not matched to a gene: 8. CDR3 sequence: CASSPPAGGSEAFF. Here the CDR3 DNA reads TGCGCCAGCAGCCCCCCGGCAGGGGGCAGTGAAGCTTTCTTT.

J is TRBJ2-7 and V is TRBV5-1; 9 nucleotides match TRBD2. V dropped 4 bases and J dropped 7; count of bases not matched to a gene: 12. Germline V gene lookup returns CDR1 SGHRS and CDR2 YFSETQ. The CDR3 runs 15 residues. The CDR3 nucleotides read TGCGCCAGCAGCAAGACTAGCGGAGACTCTAGGGAGCAGTACTTC. It translates to CASSKTSGDSREQYF.

The chain employs TRBV2 and TRBJ2-7; D is uncertain. This CDR3 region has 14 residues. V was clipped by 7 bases and J by 2 bases, with 15 bases between them. Per the germline V gene, CDR1 is SNHLY and CDR2 is FYNNEI. The CDR3 sequence: CASTKAEGAYEQYF. As DNA, the CDR3 is TGTGCCAGCACCAAGGCAGAAGGAGCCTACGAGCAGTACTTC.

This clone was picked up one time. This chain connects TRBV7-9 to TRBJ1-3; D not certain. The V end lost 2 bases, the J end lost 0 bases, and 8 bases lay between the germline ends. Per germline, CDR1 SEHNR and CDR2 FQNEAQ (reference sequence). The CDR3 consists of 15 residues. CDR3 residues: CASSLSGNSGNTIYF. In DNA, the CDR3 is TGTGCCAGCAGCTTATCAGGAAACTCTGGAAACACCATATATTTT.

This chain links TRBV6-1 with TRBJ1-5, with D perhaps matching TRBD1 (6 bases). V was pared by 0 bases and J by 3 bases, with 9 bases between. This CDR3 spans 15 amino acids. CDR1 is MNHNS and CDR2 is SASEGT in the germline V gene. CDR3 DNA sequence: TGTGCCAGCAGTGAAGCCACAGGGTACAATCAGCCCCAGCATTTT. Translating it yields CASSEATGYNQPQHF.

The CDR3 bases are TGTGCCAGCAGTCCCGGGACAGGGGGCTTCAACGAGCAGTACTTC. Its translation is CASSPGTGGFNEQYF. The chain combines TRBV7-2 with TRBJ2-7; 12 bases align to TRBD1. J lost 5 bases, V lost 6 bases, and 8 bases had no gene match. The germline V gene encodes CDR1 SGHTA and CDR2 FQGNSA. The length of the CDR3 is 15 residues.

This clone has only a few counts. This rearrangement joins TRBV4-1 to TRBJ1-5, with 7 bases matching TRBD1. CDR3 length: 16 residues. Germline V gene lookup returns CDR1 MGHRA and CDR2 YSYEKL. V was pared by 4 bases and J by 0 bases, with 6 bases of the junction left unmatched. The CDR3 bases are TGCGCCAGCAGCCCGGACAGGCTTTATAGCAATCAGCCCCAGCATTTT. It translates to CASSPDRLYSNQPQHF.

The chain joins TRBV6-4 to TRBJ2-2; D unresolved. The CDR3 runs to 13 residues. CDR1 and CDR2 from the germline V gene are MRHNA and SNTAGT. V lost 4 bases, J lost 7 bases, and 10 bases lay in between. The CDR3 protein is CASSVLAGGELFF. CDR3 nucleotide sequence: TGTGCCAGCAGTGTCCTGGCAGGCGGGGAGCTGTTTTTT.

This sequence joins TRBV25-1 and TRBJ2-5, with a weak D call TRBD2 (6 bases). CDR1 is MGHDK and CDR2 is SYGVNS in the germline V gene. This CDR3 has 16 amino acids. The V gene lost 1 base and the J gene lost 2 bases, with 14 bases spanning the gap. CDR3 amino acids: CASSEWSSGPQETQYF. The CDR3 DNA reads TGTGCCAGCAGTGAATGGAGTAGCGGCCCTCAAGAGACCCAGTACTTC.

This clone was picked up one time. The chain employs TRBV10-1 and TRBJ2-7, with TRBD2 as a possible D gene (5 bases). In germline, CDR1 is WNHNN, CDR2 SYGVQD (reference sequence). The CDR3 is made up of 14 amino acids. V lost 0 bases to trimming and J lost 0 bases, with 6 bases between them. The CDR3, as DNA: TGCGCCAGCAGTGAGTCAGGGAGCTCCTACGAGCAGTACTTC. This gives the protein CASSESGSSYEQYF.

The chain employs TRBV15 and TRBJ1-2, with D perhaps TRBD1 (6 bases). Trimming took 0 bases from V and 7 from J, leaving 6 bases between them. Looked up from germline, CDR1 is LNHNV and CDR2 is YYDKDF (reference sequence). This CDR3 spans 12 amino acids. The DNA of the CDR3 is TGTGCCACCAGCAGAGAGACAGGTGGCTACACCTTC. It encodes CATSRETGGYTF.

This clone was counted ten times or more. The V call is TRBV5-1, the J call TRBJ2-5, with 7 bases that match TRBD1. Per the germline V gene, CDR1 is SGHRS and CDR2 is YFSETQ. The CDR3 extends over 15 amino acids. Trimming took 4 bases from V and 0 from J; bases not matched to a gene: 6. CDR3 region: CASSRGDRDQETQYF. For the CDR3, the DNA is TGCGCCAGCAGCAGAGGAGACAGGGACCAAGAGACCCAGTACTTC.

V usage is TRBV5-1 and J usage is TRBJ2-1, with TRBD2 matching over 12 bases. J lost 7 bases, V lost 0 bases, and 5 bases had no gene match. The CDR3 runs 16 residues. Germline CDR1 and CDR2: SGHRS and YFSETQ. The CDR3 loop reads CASSLGLAGGRNEQFF. The CDR3 coding sequence is TGCGCCAGCAGCTTGGGCCTAGCGGGGGGGAGGAATGAGCAGTTCTTC.

In its sample, this clone was seen once. The V gene is TRBV10-3, the J gene TRBJ2-5; possibly TRBD1 for D (5 bases). The length of the CDR3 is 16 residues. Germline lookup yields CDR1 ENHRY and CDR2 SYGVKD. V lost 6 bases to trimming and J lost 1 base, with 18 bases between them. This CDR3 is CAISDYRAGPQETQYF. The CDR3, as DNA: TGTGCCATCAGCGATTATAGGGCAGGGCCCCAAGAGACCCAGTACTTC.

The sample holds one count of this clone. This chain joins TRBV7-8 and TRBJ2-3; 11 positions agree with TRBD2. Unmatched junction bases numbered 7, after V lost 3 bases and J lost 2 bases. The germline CDR1 and CDR2 sequences are SGHVS and FQNEAQ. There are 17 residues in the CDR3. CDR3 in DNA: TGTGCCAGCAGCTTGTTAGCGGGGGGGGTACTCACAGATACGCAGTATTTT. Its protein is CASSLLAGGVLTDTQYF.

The chain combines TRBV4-3 with TRBJ2-1; 9 nucleotides match TRBD2. The V gene end was trimmed by 2 bases and the J gene end by 0 bases; junction bases not matched to a gene: 8. CDR1 LGHNA and CDR2 YSLEER come from the germline V gene. This CDR3 region has 18 residues. CDR3 DNA sequence: TGCGCCAGCAGCCAACTCTTGGCGGGAGGGCTCTCCTACAATGAGCAGTTCTTC. Its translation is CASSQLLAGGLSYNEQFF.

The table lists this clone with a few counts. V gene TRBV6-6 combines with J gene TRBJ2-7, with 7 nucleotides matching TRBD1. Germline-derived CDR1 and CDR2 are MNHNY and SVGAGI (reference sequence). CDR3 size: 14 residues. Trimming at V came to 0 bases and at J to 1 base, leaving 0 bases not matched to a gene. The CDR3, as DNA: TGTGCCAGCAGTTACTCGGGACAGTCCTACGAGCAGTACTTC. Its protein is CASSYSGQSYEQYF.

The chain employs TRBV9 and TRBJ1-1; TRBD1 aligns across 7 bases. Unmatched junction bases numbered 6, after V lost 3 bases and J lost 4 bases. This CDR3 spans 14 amino acids. Germline V CDR1 and CDR2: SGDLS, YYNGEE. The CDR3 region is CASSGQGGITEAFF. CDR3 sequence (DNA): TGTGCCAGCAGCGGACAGGGTGGTATCACTGAAGCTTTCTTT.

This chain connects TRBV2 to TRBJ2-7, with TRBD1 identical over 11 bases. The J segment lost 2 bases and the V segment lost 6 bases, leaving 6 bases of the junction unmatched. CDR1 is SNHLY, CDR2 FYNNEI, per germline. CDR3 length equals 15 residues. The CDR3 DNA reads TGTGCCAGCAGCGGGACAGGGGGAGGCCCCTACGAGCAGTACTTC. Translation: CASSGTGGGPYEQYF.

This clone was detected only once. The chain links TRBV9 to TRBJ2-3, with D uncertain. CDR1 and CDR2 from the germline V gene are SGDLS and YYNGEE. Trimming cost V 0 bases and J 0 bases, with 5 bases left between them. The CDR3 totals 14 residues. The CDR3 DNA follows: TGTGCCAGCAGCGTAGGAGCTAGCACAGATACGCAGTATTTT. Amino acids: CASSVGASTDTQYF. Filled out from reference TRBV9 and TRBJ2-3, the complete variable domain reads DSGVTQTPKHLITATGQRVTLRCSPRSGDLSVYWYQQSLDQGLQFLIQYYNGEERAKGNILERFSAQQFPDLHSELNLSSLELGDSALYFCASSVGASTDTQYFGPGTRLTVL.

The V call is TRBV6-1, the J call TRBJ2-7; 7 bases fit TRBD1. Germline loops: CDR1 MNHNS, CDR2 SASEGT. CDR3 length: 15 amino acids. With V trimmed by 6 bases and J by 0 bases, 8 bases remained unmatched. The CDR3 nucleotides are TGTGCCAGCAGCCCCGGGACAGCGGCCTCCTACGAGCAGTACTTC. This encodes CASSPGTAASYEQYF.

The chain joins TRBV28 to TRBJ2-7, with D possibly matching TRBD1 (7 bases). Trimming cost V 3 bases and J 1 base, with 16 bases left between them. CDR3 length equals 16 residues. Germline V gene data show CDR1 as MDHEN and CDR2 as SYDVKM. CDR3 sequence: CASSFLWRDSSYEQYF. DNA of the CDR3: TGTGCCAGCAGTTTCTTATGGCGGGACAGTTCCTACGAGCAGTACTTC.

This clone was seen a few times. The rearrangement uses TRBV2 and TRBJ2-7, with 8 positions matching TRBD1. J was trimmed by 3 bases and V by 4 bases; bases with no gene match: 17. The germline CDR1 and CDR2 sequences are SNHLY and FYNNEI. CDR3 length equals 18 residues. Here the CDR3 DNA reads TGTGCCAGCAGTGGGCCGATGGGCTCAGGGGGCTCTGACTACGAGCAGTACTTC. Encoded protein: CASSGPMGSGGSDYEQYF.